Sequencing of this TCR beta chain was carried out in a study of T-cell reconstitution after alpha-beta-depleted transplantation in children (dated by TCRdb to the mid-2010s). General notes on the study: The study quantitatively tracked T-cell immune reconstitution after TCRalphabeta/CD19-depleted allogeneic hematopoietic cell transplantation in children using TCR repertoire profiling. Study-wide findings and limitations: In some patients, the high TCRbeta diversity seen at day 60 was put down to recipient T cells and intrathymic progenitors that had survived conditioning. Hyperexpanded clone frequencies declined over subsequent months; after one year, T-cell counts and TCRbeta diversity were mostly attributed to newly produced T cells. Apparently early alphabetaT-cell count recovery about two months after transplant reportedly relied on only several hundred rapidly expanded clones derived from non-depleted graft cells.

Read against the paper, the sample's treatment or condition label means: allogeneic hematopoietic cell transplantation with graft depleted of TCRalphabeta T cells and CD19 B cells. The transplant recipients were children given TCRalphabeta/CD19-depleted allogeneic hematopoietic cell grafts. In this sample, this clonotype turned up a few times. Its binding antigen is unknown. Base qualities are not at hand, and no much larger clone is one base apart. Libraries were built with PCR. Sequencing relied on an Illumina HiSeq 2500. Molecular barcoding was employed in the preparation of TCR libraries, with unique molecular identifiers being used to normalize TCRbeta repertoire quantification. TCRdb cleaned the public reads at Q25 with fastp, built clones with MiXCR and kept in-frame beta chains. CDR3 protein sequences are deduplicated, and each keeps its most common genes and DNA. This sample lists about 110,000 distinct CDR3 sequences; 5.5% to 7% were detected once. Of the sample, approximately 25% falls within the top ten clones.

The CDR3 starts with the cysteine, ends with the phenylalanine, and has 13 residues. Only CDR3 DNA is held: 39 bases, read in frame from base 1. The junction shows trimming of 9 bases on V and 8 bases on J, plus 16 bases between the germline ends. The germline V gene (reference sequence) specifies MNHEY as CDR1 and SMNVEV as CDR2. The receptor chain draws on TRBV27 and TRBJ2-2; tentative D gene TRBD2, with 5 bases matching. Specimen: PBMCs, mostly from graft donor cells, collected 360 days after TCRalphabeta/CD19-depleted stem cell transplant. The TCR originated in a male patient aged 2-15 years who had a stem cell transplant for acute lymphoblastic leukemia, so the T cells may come from the graft donor. Here the CDR3 is given as CASLGRERGELFF. The DNA is as follows: TGTGCCAGTCTGGGAAGGGAGAGGGGGGAGCTGTTTTTT.